This TCR beta chain was identified during a study of T cell responses to AZD1222 COVID-19 vaccine. The overall study: Second doses at about 4 or about 12 weeks were pooled.

The V and J ends lost 4 bases and 1 base, in that order; junction bases with no gene match: 1. The CDR3 is 14 amino acids. From germline, CDR1 is MGHRA and CDR2 YSYEKL. Of note for this clone: Its specificity is unknown.

Assay used: immunoSEQ multiplex PCR; TCRdb lists only in-frame clones, some missing. Here the sample spans about 92,000 clones, roughly 93% being singletons. Study conclusions and caveats: Spike-specific TCR breadth and depth both grew after two AZD1222 doses. Baseline serology detected seropositivity in only 5 to 7 AZD1222 recipients. Every sample of the repertoires postdated the peak T cell response.

The chain uses TRBV4-1 and TRBJ2-5; 9 bases fit TRBD1. This receptor was identified in an adult in good health. The sample consisted of peripheral blood, taken on day 0 of AZD1222 vaccination. CDR3 loop: CASSPTGGQETQYF. CDR3 nucleotide sequence: TGCGCCAGCAGCCCGACAGGGGGCCAAGAGACCCAGTACTTC.